This T cell receptor beta chain originates from a study of glioma-infiltrating T cells after dendritic cell vaccination. Study-wide context: Patients received autologous tumor lysate-pulsed dendritic cell vaccination between about 2002 and 2013.

The immunoSEQ assay amplified TCRB CDR3 from up to roughly 2 ug DNA. The table came from immunoSEQ multiplex PCR; TCRdb's copy has only in-frame clones and leaves some out. This table holds 50,000 to 60,000 clones, about four fifths found once. Time point reported: after dendritic cell vaccination, including at tumor progression/relapse. PBMC sampling occurred before vaccination, two weeks after the third dose, and at progression. This clone showed up just a few times. Its antigen remains unidentified. Overall study findings and caveats: Patients with more pretreatment TILs had longer time to progression and survival.

The ends lost 2 bases at V and 5 bases at J; junction bases unmatched: 7. CDR3 length equals 16 residues. Germline CDR1 is MNHEY and CDR2 is SVGAGI. The sequenced sample was blood, obtained after dendritic cell vaccination. The source of this sequence is a human donor with glioblastoma. The J gene is TRBJ1-2, the V gene TRBV6-5, with 11 bases matching TRBD1. The CDR3 coding sequence is TGTGCCAGCAGTTACCTGAGGACAGGGGGCTCGTATGGCTACACCTTC. Translated, it gives CASSYLRTGGSYGYTF.